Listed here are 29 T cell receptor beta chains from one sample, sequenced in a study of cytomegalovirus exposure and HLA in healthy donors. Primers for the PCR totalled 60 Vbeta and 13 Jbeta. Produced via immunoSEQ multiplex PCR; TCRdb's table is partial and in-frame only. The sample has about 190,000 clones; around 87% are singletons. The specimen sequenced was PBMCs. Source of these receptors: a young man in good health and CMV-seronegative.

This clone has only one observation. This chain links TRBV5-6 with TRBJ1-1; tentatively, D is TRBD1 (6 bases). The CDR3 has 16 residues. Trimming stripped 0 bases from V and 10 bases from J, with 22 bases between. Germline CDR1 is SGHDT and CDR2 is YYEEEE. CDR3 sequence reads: CASSLGGPGTGAGAFF. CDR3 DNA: TGTGCCAGCAGCTTGGGGGGGCCGGGGACCGGGGCGGGAGCTTTCTTT.

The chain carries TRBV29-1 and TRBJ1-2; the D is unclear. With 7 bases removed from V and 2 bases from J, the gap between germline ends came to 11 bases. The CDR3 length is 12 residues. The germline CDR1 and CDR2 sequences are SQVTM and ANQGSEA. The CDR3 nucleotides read TGCAGCGCTGGAGGGCTCAACTATGGCTACACCTTC. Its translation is CSAGGLNYGYTF.

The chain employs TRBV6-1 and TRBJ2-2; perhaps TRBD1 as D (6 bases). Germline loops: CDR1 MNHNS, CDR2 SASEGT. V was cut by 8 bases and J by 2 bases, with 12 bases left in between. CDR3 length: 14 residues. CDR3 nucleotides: TGTGCCAGCCAGCACAGGGACAACACCGGGGAGCTGTTTTTT. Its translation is CASQHRDNTGELFF.

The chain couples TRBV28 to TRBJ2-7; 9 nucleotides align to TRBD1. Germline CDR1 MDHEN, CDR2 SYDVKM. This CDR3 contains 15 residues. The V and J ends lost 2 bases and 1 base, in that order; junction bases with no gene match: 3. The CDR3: CASSLGTGFSYEQYF. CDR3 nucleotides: TGTGCCAGCAGTTTAGGGACAGGGTTTTCCTACGAGCAGTACTTC.

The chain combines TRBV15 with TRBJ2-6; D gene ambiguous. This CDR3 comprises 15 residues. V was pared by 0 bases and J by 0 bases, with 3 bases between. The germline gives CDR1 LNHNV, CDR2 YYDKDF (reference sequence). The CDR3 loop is CATSRDRSGANVLTF. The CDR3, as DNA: TGTGCCACCAGCAGAGATCGCTCTGGGGCCAACGTCCTGACTTTC.

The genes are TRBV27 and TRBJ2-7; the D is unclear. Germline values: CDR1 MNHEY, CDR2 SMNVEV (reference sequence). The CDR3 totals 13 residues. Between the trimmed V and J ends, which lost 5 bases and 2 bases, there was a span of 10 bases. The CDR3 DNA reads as TGTGCCAGCAGTCGAGACATTGCCTACGAGCAGTACTTC. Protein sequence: CASSRDIAYEQYF.

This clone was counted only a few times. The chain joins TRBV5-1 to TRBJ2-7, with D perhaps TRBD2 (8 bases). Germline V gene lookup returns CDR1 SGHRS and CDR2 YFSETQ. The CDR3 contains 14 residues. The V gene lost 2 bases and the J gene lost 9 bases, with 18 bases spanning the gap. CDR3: CASSFDRAGGGQYF. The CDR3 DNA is TGCGCCAGCAGCTTCGACAGGGCCGGGGGGGGGCAGTACTTC. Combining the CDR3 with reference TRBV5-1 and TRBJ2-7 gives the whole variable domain KAGVTQTPRYLIKTRGQQVTLSCSPISGHRSVSWYQQTPGQGLQFLFEYFSETQRNKGNFPGRFSGRQFSNSRSEMNVSTLELGDSALYLCASSFDRAGGGQYFGPGTRLTVT.

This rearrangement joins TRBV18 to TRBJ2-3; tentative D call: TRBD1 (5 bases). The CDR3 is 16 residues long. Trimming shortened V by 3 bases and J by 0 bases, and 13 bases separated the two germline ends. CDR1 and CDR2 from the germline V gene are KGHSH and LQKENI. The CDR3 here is CASSPLTVTSTDTQYF. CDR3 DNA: TGTGCCAGCTCACCCTTGACAGTGACTAGCACAGATACGCAGTATTTT.

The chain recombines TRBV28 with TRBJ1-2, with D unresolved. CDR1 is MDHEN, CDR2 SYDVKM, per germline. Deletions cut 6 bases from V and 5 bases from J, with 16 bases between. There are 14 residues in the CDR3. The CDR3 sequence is CASRKGGRIYGYTF. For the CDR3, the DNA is TGTGCCAGCAGGAAAGGAGGCCGAATATATGGCTACACCTTC.

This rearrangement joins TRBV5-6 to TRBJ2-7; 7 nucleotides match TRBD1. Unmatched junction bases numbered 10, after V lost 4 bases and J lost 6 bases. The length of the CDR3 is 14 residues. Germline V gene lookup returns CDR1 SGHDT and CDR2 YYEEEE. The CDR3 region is CASSVGQPGPEQYF. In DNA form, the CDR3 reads TGTGCCAGCAGCGTGGGACAGCCGGGCCCCGAGCAGTACTTC. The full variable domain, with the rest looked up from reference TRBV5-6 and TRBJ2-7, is DAGVTQSPTHLIKTRGQQVTLRCSPKSGHDTVSWYQQALGQGPQFIFQYYEEEERQRGNFPDRFSGHQFPNYSSELNVNALLLGDSALYLCASSVGQPGPEQYFGPGTRLTVT.

DNA for the CDR3: TGTGCCAGCAGTTACCTACAGGGGGCCTACGAGCAGTACTTC. Residues: CASSYLQGAYEQYF. The genes are TRBV6-5 and TRBJ2-7; TRBD1 agrees at 8 bases. The germline gives CDR1 MNHEY, CDR2 SVGAGI. CDR3 length: 14 residues. The ends lost 2 bases at V and 2 bases at J; junction bases unmatched: 2.

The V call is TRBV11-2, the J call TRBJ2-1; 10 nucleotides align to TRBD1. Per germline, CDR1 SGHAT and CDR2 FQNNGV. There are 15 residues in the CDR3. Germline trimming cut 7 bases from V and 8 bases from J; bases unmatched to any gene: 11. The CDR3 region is CASTSFRDRGHEQFF. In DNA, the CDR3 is TGTGCCAGCACCTCCTTCCGGGACAGGGGTCATGAGCAGTTCTTC. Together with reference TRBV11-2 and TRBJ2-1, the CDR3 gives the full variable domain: EAGVAQSPRYKIIEKRQSVAFWCNPISGHATLYWYQQILGQGPKLLIQFQNNGVVDDSQLPKDRFSAERLKGVDSTLKIQPAKLEDSAVYLCASTSFRDRGHEQFFGPGTRLTVL.

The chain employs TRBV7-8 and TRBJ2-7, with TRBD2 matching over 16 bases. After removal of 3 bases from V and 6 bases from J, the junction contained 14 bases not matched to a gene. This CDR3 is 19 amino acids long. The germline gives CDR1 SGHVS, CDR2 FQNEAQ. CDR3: CASSFQQPTGLAGGPEQYF. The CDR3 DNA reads TGTGCCAGCAGCTTTCAACAACCAACGGGACTAGCGGGAGGGCCCGAGCAGTACTTC.

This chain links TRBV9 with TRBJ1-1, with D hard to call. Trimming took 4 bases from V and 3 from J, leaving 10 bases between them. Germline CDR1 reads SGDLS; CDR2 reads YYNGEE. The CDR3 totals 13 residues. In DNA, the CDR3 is TGTGCCAGCAGCCCCCCGTTGTACACTGAAGCTTTCTTT. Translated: CASSPPLYTEAFF.

CDR3 sequence reads: CASSPFAGGPGTGELFF. The DNA for the CDR3 is TGTGCCAGCAGCCCCTTTGCGGGAGGGCCCGGGACCGGGGAGCTGTTTTTT. The chain employs TRBV5-4 and TRBJ2-2, with TRBD2 identical over 9 bases. Trimming removed 4 bases from V and 5 bases from J; junction bases left unmatched: 12. This CDR3 spans 17 amino acids. Germline-derived CDR1 and CDR2 are SGHNT and YYREEE (reference sequence).

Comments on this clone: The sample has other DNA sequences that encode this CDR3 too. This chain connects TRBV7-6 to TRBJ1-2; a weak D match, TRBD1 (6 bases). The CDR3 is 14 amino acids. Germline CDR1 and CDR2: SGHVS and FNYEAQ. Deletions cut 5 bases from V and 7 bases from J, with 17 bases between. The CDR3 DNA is TGTGCCAGCAGCCTACGGGGGGCGTCGACTGGCTACACCTTC. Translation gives CASSLRGASTGYTF.

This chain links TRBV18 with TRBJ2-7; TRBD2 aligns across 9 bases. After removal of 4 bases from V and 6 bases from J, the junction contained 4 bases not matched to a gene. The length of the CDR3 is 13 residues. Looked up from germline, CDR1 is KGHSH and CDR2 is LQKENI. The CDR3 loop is CASSLGLAGEQYF. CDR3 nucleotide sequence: TGTGCCAGCTCACTGGGACTAGCAGGCGAGCAGTACTTC.

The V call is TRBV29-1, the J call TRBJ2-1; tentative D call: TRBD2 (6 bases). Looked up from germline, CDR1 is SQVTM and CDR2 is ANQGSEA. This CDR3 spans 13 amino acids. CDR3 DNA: TGCACCGCGGGACTCCTCTCCTACAATGAGCAGTTCTTC. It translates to CTAGLLSYNEQFF.

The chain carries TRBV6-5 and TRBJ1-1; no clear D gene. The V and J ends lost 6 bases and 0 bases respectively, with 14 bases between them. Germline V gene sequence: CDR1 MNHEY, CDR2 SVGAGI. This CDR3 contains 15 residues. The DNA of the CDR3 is TGTGCCAGCAGCGTCAGGCCGCGCATGAACACTGAAGCTTTCTTT. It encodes CASSVRPRMNTEAFF.

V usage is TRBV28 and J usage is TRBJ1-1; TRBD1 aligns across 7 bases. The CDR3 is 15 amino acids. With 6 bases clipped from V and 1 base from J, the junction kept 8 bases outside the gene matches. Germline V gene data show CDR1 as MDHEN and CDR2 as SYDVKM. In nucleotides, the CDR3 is TGTGCCAGCAGCCCTCCGGGACAGCAGAACACTGAAGCTTTCTTT. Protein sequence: CASSPPGQQNTEAFF. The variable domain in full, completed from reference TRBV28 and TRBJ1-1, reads DVKVTQSSRYLVKRTGEKVFLECVQDMDHENMFWYRQDPGLGLRLIYFSYDVKMKEKGDIPEGYSVSREKKERFSLILESASTNQTSMYLCASSPPGQQNTEAFFGQGTRLTVV.

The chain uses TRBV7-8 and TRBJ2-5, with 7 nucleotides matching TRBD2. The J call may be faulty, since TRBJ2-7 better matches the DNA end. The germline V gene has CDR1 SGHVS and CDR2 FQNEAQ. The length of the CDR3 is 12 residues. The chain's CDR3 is CASRWAGDEQYF. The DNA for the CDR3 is TGTGCCAGCAGGTGGGCGGGGGACGAGCAGTACTTC.

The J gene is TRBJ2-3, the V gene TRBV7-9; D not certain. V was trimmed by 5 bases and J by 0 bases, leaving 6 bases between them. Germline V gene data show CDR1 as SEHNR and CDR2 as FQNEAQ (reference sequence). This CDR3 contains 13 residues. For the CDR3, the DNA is TGTGCCAGCAGCCCCGTTAGCACAGATACGCAGTATTTT. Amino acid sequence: CASSPVSTDTQYF.

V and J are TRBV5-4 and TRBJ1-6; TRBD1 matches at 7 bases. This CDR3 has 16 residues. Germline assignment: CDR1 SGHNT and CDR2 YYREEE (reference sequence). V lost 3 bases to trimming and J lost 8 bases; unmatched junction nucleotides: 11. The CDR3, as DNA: TGTGCCAGCAGCTCTACCCGACAGGGTTGGGATTCACCCCTCCACTTT. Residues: CASSSTRQGWDSPLHF.

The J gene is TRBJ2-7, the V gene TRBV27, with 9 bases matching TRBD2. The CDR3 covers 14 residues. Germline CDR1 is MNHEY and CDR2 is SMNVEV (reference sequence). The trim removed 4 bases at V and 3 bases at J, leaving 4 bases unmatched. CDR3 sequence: CASSSLAGIYEQYF. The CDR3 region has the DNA TGTGCCAGCAGTTCTCTAGCGGGAATCTACGAGCAGTACTTC.

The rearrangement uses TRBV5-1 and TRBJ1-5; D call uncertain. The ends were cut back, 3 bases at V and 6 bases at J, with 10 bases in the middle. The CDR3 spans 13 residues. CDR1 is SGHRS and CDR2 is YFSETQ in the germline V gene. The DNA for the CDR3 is TGCGCCAGCAGCTCGACCGGGAGTCAGCCCCAGCATTTT. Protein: CASSSTGSQPQHF.

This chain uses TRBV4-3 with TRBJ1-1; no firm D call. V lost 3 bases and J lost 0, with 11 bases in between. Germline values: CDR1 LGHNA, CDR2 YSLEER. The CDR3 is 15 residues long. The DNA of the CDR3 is TGCGCCAGCAGCCATACCGACACCCTGAACACTGAAGCTTTCTTT. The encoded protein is CASSHTDTLNTEAFF.

The CDR3 sequence is CASSEDRGSGELFF. In nucleotides, the CDR3 is TGTGCCAGCTCAGAAGACAGGGGCTCCGGGGAGCTGTTTTTT. The rearrangement uses TRBV18 and TRBJ2-2, with 8 bases lining up with TRBD1. This CDR3 is 14 amino acids long. Germline V gene data show CDR1 as KGHSH and CDR2 as LQKENI. The V segment lost 5 bases and the J segment 6 bases; nucleotides outside the gene matches: 5.

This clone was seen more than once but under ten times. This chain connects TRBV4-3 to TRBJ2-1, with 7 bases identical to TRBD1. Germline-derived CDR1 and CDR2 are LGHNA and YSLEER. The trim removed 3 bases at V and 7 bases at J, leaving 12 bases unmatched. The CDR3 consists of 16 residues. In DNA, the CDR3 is TGCGCCAGCAGCCACTCACTCGAGGGGGCATCTAATGAGCAGTTCTTC. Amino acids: CASSHSLEGASNEQFF.

Here the CDR3 DNA reads TGTGCCAGCAGGCCCCCCGGGACTTACCGGGAAAAACTGTTTTTT. Its protein is CASRPPGTYREKLFF. This chain joins TRBV6-5 and TRBJ1-4; the D gene is possibly TRBD1 (5 bases). Germline CDR1 and CDR2: MNHEY and SVGAGI. The CDR3 contains 15 residues. V lost 6 bases and J lost 8, with 19 bases in between.